A selection of T cell receptor beta chains follows, all from one sample in a study of cytomegalovirus exposure and HLA in healthy donors. Assay used: immunoSEQ multiplex PCR; TCRdb lists only in-frame clones, some missing. This table holds roughly 130,000 clones, 75% to 85% found once. The sequenced sample was PBMCs. All receptors come from a male donor in good health and CMV-seronegative. Each CDR3 is given with its conserved first and last residue. The D gene is left open where the match is weak. The size entry is marked missing in some rows and otherwise reads once, few, many or a size class.

>NA|TRBV6-5|TRBJ2-7|NA
CASSEQGYEQYF
TGTGCCAGCAGTGAGCAGGGGTACGAGCAGTACTTC
>NA|TRBV7-9|TRBJ2-2|NA
CASSPRTGIATGELFF
TGTGCCAGCAGCCCTCGGACGGGGATCGCCACCGGGGAGCTGTTTTTT
>NA|TRBV7-2|TRBJ2-7|NA
CASSLSPGDEQYF
TGTGCCAGCAGCTTGTCCCCCGGGGACGAGCAGTACTTC
>NA|TRBV5-1|TRBJ1-6|NA
CASSLEGGGSPLHF
TGCGCCAGCAGCTTGGAAGGGGGGGGCTCACCCCTCCACTTT
>TRBD1|TRBV4-1|TRBJ1-1|NA
CASSQGQGAVEAFF
TGCGCCAGCAGCCAGGGACAGGGGGCAGTTGAAGCTTTCTTT
>TRBD1|TRBV6-5|TRBJ1-3|NA
CASRRQGGANTIYF
TGTGCCAGCAGAAGACAGGGAGGTGCAAACACCATATATTTT
>TRBD1|TRBV19|TRBJ1-6|NA
CASSVGQESNSPLHF
TGTGCCAGTAGTGTGGGACAGGAGTCTAATTCACCCCTCCACTTT
>NA|TRBV27|TRBJ2-3|once
CASSLTGEIDTQYF
TGTGCCAGCAGTTTAACGGGGGAGATAGATACGCAGTATTTT
>NA|TRBV9|TRBJ2-2|NA
CASSARGRDTGELFF
TGTGCCAGCAGCGCCAGGGGCAGGGACACCGGGGAGCTGTTTTTT
>NA|TRBV29-1|TRBJ1-5|NA
CSVRDGGNQPQHF
TGCAGCGTGCGGGACGGGGGCAATCAGCCCCAGCATTTT
>NA|TRBV5-8|TRBJ2-2|NA
CASSLVTANTGELFF
TGTGCCAGCAGCTTGGTCACAGCTAACACCGGGGAGCTGTTTTTT
>TRBD2|TRBV5-1|TRBJ2-7|NA
CASSLATSGVPYEQYF
TGCGCCAGCAGCTTGGCGACTAGCGGGGTTCCCTACGAGCAGTACTTC
>NA|TRBV30|TRBJ2-7|NA
CAWSWGGPYEQYF
TGTGCCTGGAGCTGGGGGGGCCCCTACGAGCAGTACTTC
>TRBD1|TRBV5-1|TRBJ2-3|NA
CASSLAGTGTDTQYF
TGCGCCAGCAGCTTGGCCGGGACAGGGACAGATACGCAGTATTTT
>TRBD1|TRBV4-1|TRBJ1-3|NA
CASSRTGTGGVSSGNTIYF
TGCGCCAGCAGCCGAACCGGGACAGGGGGCGTAAGCTCTGGAAACACCATATATTTT
>NA|TRBV30|TRBJ2-1|few
CAWSVANEQFF
TGTGCCTGGAGTGTGGCTAATGAGCAGTTCTTC
>NA|TRBV10-2|TRBJ2-7|NA
CASSTAPYEQYF
TGCGCCAGCAGTACTGCACCCTACGAGCAGTACTTC
>NA|TRBV30|TRBJ2-7|NA
CAWTTTLAYEQYF
TGTGCCTGGACTACGACATTGGCTTACGAGCAGTACTTC
>NA|TRBV7-9|TRBJ2-7|once
CSSSLTVTPSSSYEQYF
TGTTCCAGCAGCTTAACCGTTACACCCTCATCCTCTTACGAGCAGTACTTC
>NA|TRBV12-5|TRBJ2-1|NA
CASGSPTASDEQFF
TGTGCTAGTGGTTCCCCCACTGCATCGGATGAGCAGTTCTTC
>NA|TRBV7-9|TRBJ1-5|NA
CSSSPEGVQPQHF
TGTTCCAGCAGCCCCGAGGGGGTTCAGCCCCAGCATTTT
>NA|TRBV7-2|TRBJ2-3|NA
CASSLNRGVSATDTQYF
TGTGCCAGCAGCTTAAATCGCGGGGTTAGCGCCACAGATACGCAGTATTTT
>NA|TRBV10-3|TRBJ1-2|NA
CAIREPGANGYTF
TGTGCCATCAGGGAACCAGGGGCTAATGGCTACACCTTC
>TRBD1|TRBV7-2|TRBJ1-5|NA
CASSSPGQGGNQPQHF
TGTGCCAGCAGCTCCCCGGGACAGGGAGGGAATCAGCCCCAGCATTTT